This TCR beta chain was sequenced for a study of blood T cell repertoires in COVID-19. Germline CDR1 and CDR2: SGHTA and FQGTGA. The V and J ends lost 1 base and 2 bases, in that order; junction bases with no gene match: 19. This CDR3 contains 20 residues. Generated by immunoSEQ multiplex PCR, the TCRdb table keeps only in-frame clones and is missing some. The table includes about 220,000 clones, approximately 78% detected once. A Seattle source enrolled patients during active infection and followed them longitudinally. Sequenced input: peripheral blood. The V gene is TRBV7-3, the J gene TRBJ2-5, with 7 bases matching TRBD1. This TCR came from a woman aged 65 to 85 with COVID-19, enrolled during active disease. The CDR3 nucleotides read TGTGCCAGCAGCTTAAAGGCAGGGGGTTTCGGGGTCCGGCGACAAGAGACCCAGTACTTC. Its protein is CASSLKAGGFGVRRQETQYF.